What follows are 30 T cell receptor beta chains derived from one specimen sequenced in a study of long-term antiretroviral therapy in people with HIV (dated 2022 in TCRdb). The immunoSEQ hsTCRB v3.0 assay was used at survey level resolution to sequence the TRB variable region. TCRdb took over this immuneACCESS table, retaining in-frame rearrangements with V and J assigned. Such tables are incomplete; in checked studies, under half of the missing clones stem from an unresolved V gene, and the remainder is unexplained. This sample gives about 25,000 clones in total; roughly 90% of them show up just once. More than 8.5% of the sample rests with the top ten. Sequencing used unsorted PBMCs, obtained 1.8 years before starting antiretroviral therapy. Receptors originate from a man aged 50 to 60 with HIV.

In nucleotides, the CDR3 is TGTGCCAGCAGCACAAGACAAAGCGGGGGGGCGTCTTCAGATACGCAGTATTTT. As protein: CASSTRQSGGASSDTQYF. This chain links TRBV7-8 with TRBJ2-3, with TRBD2 identical over 10 bases. Germline V gives CDR1 SGHVS, CDR2 FQNEAQ. Trimming cost V 5 bases and J 4 bases; bases outside gene matches: 15. CDR3 length: 18 residues.

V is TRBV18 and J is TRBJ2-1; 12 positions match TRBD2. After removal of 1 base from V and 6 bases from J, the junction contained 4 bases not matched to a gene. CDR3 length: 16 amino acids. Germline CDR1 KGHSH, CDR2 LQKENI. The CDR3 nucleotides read TGTGCCAGCTCACCACGGACTAGCGGGACTGGCAATGAGCAGTTCTTC. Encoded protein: CASSPRTSGTGNEQFF.

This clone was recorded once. CDR3 residues: CSAGQRPEAFF. In nucleotides, the CDR3 is TGCAGTGCTGGACAGCGTCCTGAAGCTTTCTTT. V is TRBV20-1 and J is TRBJ1-1; possibly TRBD1 for D (6 bases). The CDR3 has 11 residues. Between the trimmed V and J ends, which lost 5 bases and 6 bases, there was a span of 10 bases. Per germline, CDR1 DFQATT and CDR2 SNEGSKA (reference sequence).

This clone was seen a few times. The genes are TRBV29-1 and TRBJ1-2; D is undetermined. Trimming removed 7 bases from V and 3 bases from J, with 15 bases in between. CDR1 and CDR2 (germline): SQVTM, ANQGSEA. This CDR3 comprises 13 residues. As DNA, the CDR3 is TGCAGCGCTACCCTTCGAGGGCACTATGGCTACACCTTC. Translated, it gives CSATLRGHYGYTF. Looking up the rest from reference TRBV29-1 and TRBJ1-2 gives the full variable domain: SAVISQKPSRDICQRGTSLTIQCQVDSQVTMMFWYRQQPGQSLTLIATANQGSEATYESGFVIDKFPISRPNLTFSTLTVSNMSPEDSSIYLCSATLRGHYGYTFGSGTRLTVV.

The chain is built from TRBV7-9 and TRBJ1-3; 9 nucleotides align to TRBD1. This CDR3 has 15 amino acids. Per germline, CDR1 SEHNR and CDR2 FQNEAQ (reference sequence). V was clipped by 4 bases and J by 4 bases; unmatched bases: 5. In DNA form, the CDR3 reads TGTGCCAGCAGCTGGGACAGGGAATCCGGAAACACCATATATTTT. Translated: CASSWDRESGNTIYF.

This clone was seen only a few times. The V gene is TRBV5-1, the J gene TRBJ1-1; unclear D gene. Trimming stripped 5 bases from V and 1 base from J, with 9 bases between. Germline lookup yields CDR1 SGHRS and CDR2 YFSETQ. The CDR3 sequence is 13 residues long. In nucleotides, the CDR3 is TGCGCCAGCAGACTCGGACGGAACACTGAAGCTTTCTTT. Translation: CASRLGRNTEAFF.

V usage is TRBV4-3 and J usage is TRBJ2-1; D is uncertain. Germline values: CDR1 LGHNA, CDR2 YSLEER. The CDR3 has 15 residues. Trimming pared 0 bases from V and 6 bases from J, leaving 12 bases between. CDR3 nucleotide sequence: TGCGCCAGCAGCCAAGAGTTTAGTCGGGTCAATGAGCAGTTCTTC. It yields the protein CASSQEFSRVNEQFF.

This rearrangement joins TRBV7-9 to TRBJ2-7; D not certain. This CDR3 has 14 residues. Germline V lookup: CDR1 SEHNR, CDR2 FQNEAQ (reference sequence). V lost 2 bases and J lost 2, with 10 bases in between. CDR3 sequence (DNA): TGTGCCAGCAGCTTAACGACCGAAACCTACGAGCAGTACTTC. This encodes CASSLTTETYEQYF.

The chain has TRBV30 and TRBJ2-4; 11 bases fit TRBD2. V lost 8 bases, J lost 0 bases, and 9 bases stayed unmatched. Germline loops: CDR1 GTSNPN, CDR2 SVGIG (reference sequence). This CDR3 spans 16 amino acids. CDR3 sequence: CAPGTSGERAKNIQYF. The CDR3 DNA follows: TGTGCCCCCGGGACTAGCGGAGAAAGAGCCAAAAACATTCAGTACTTC.

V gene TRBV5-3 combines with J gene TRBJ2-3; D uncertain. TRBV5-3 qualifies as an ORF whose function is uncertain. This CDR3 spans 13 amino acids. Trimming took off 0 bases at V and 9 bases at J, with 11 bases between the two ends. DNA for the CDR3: TGTGCCAGAAGCTTGGAGGGCCTTGTAACGCAGTATTTT. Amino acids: CARSLEGLVTQYF.

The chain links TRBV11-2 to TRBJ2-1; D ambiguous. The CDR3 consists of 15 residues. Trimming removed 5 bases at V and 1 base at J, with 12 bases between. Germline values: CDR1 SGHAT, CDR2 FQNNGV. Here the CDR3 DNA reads TGTGCCAGCAGCACTTTAGCCCGGTCCTACAATGAGCAGTTCTTC. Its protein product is CASSTLARSYNEQFF.

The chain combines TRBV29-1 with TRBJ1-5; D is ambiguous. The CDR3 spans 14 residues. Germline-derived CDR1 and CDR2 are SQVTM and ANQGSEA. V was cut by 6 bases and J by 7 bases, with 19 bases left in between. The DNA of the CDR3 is TGCAGCGTCGGAAAGGACCCCGACGGGCAGCCCCAGCATTTT. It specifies CSVGKDPDGQPQHF.

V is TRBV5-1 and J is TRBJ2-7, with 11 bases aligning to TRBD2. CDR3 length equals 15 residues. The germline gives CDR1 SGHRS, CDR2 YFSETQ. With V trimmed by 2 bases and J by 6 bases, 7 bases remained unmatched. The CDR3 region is CASSFHSGGVGEQYF. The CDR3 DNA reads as TGCGCCAGCAGCTTCCATAGCGGGGGGGTCGGCGAGCAGTACTTC.

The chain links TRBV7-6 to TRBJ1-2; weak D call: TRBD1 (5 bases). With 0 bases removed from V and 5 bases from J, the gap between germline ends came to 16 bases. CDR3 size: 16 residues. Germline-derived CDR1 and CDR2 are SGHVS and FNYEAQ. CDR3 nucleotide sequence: TGTGCCAGCAGCTTAGCCGGGACTCCCGGAGGGTATGGCTACACCTTC. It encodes CASSLAGTPGGYGYTF.

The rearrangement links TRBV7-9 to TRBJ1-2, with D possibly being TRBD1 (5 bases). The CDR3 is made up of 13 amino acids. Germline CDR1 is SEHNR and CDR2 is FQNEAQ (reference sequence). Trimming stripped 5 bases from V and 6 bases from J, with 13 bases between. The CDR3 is CASSRDSEDGYTF. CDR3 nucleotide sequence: TGTGCCAGCAGCCGCGACAGCGAGGATGGCTACACCTTC.

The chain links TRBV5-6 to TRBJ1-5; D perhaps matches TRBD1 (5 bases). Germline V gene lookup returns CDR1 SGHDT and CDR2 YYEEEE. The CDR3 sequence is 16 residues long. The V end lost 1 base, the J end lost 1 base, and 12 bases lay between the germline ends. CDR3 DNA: TGTGCCAGCAGCTTGAAGGGACTCGGAAGCAATCAGCCCCAGCATTTT. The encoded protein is CASSLKGLGSNQPQHF.

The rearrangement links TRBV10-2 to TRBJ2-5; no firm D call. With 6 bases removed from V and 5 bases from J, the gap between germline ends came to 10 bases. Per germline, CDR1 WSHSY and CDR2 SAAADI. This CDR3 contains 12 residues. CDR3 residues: CASRIIGETQYF. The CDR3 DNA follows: TGCGCCAGCAGGATAATCGGGGAGACCCAGTACTTC.

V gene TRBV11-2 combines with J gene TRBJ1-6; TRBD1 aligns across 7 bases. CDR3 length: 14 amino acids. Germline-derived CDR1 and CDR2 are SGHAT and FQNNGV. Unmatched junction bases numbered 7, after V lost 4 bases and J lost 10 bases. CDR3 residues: CASSYTGAVSPLHF. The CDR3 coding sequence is TGTGCCAGCAGCTACACAGGGGCTGTGTCACCCCTCCACTTT.

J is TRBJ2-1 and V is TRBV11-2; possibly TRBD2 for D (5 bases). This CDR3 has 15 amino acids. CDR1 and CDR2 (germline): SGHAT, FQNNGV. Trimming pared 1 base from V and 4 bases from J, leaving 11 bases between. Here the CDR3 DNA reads TGTGCCAGCAGCTTAGTTAGCGCCGATTACAATGAGCAGTTCTTC. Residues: CASSLVSADYNEQFF. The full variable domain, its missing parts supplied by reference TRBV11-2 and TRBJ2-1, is EAGVAQSPRYKIIEKRQSVAFWCNPISGHATLYWYQQILGQGPKLLIQFQNNGVVDDSQLPKDRFSAERLKGVDSTLKIQPAKLEDSAVYLCASSLVSADYNEQFFGPGTRLTVL.

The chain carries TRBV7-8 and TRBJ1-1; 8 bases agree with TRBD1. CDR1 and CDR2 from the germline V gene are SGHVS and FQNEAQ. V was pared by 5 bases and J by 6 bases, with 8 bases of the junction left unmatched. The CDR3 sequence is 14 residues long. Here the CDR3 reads CASSRGQGVAEAFF. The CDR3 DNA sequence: TGTGCCAGCAGCCGCGGACAGGGTGTCGCTGAAGCTTTCTTT.

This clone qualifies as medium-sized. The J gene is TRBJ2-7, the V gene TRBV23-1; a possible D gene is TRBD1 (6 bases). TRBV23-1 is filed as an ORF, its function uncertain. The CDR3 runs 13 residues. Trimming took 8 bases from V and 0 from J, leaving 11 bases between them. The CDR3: CASGRTVSYEQYF. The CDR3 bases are TGCGCCAGCGGGCGGACAGTCTCCTACGAGCAGTACTTC.

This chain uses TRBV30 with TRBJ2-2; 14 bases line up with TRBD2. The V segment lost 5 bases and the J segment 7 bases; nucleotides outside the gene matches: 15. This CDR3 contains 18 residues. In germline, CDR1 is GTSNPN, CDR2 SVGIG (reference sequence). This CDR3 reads CAWYGPTSGGAGGGELFF. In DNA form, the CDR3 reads TGTGCCTGGTATGGCCCGACTAGCGGGGGGGCCGGAGGCGGGGAGCTGTTTTTT.

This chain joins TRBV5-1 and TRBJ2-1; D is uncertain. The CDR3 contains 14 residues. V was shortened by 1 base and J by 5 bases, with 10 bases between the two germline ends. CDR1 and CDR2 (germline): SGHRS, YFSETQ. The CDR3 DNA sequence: TGCGCCAGCAGCTTGCTAATCGCCAACAATGAGCAGTTCTTC. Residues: CASSLLIANNEQFF.

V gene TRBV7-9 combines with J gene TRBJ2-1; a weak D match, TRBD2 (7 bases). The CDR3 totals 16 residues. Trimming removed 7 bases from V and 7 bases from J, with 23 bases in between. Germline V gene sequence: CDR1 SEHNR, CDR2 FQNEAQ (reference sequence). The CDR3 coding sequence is TGTGCCAGCATTACTTCCTGGGGGGGGCGGAGGAATGAGCAGTTCTTC. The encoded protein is CASITSWGGRRNEQFF.

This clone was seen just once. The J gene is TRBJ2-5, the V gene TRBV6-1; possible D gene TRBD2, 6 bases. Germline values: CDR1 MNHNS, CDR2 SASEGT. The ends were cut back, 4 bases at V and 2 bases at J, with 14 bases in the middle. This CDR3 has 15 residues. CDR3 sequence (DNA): TGTGCCAGCAGTGCCTACCCTCGGGAGCAAGAGACCCAGTACTTC. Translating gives CASSAYPREQETQYF.

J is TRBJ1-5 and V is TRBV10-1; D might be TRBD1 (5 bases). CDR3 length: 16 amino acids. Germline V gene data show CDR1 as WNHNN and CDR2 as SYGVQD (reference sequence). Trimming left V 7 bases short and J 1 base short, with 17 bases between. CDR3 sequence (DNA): TGCGCCAGCACTAGTGGACACCCGGGGAGCAATCAGCCCCAGCATTTT. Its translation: CASTSGHPGSNQPQHF.

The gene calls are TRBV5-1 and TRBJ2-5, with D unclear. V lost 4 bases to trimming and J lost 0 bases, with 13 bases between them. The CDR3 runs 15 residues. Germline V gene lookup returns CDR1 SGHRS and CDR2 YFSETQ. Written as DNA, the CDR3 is TGCGCCAGCAGCCCCCTGGGCACGTACCAAGAGACCCAGTACTTC. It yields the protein CASSPLGTYQETQYF. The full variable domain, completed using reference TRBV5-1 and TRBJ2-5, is KAGVTQTPRYLIKTRGQQVTLSCSPISGHRSVSWYQQTPGQGLQFLFEYFSETQRNKGNFPGRFSGRQFSNSRSEMNVSTLELGDSALYLCASSPLGTYQETQYFGPGTRLLVL.

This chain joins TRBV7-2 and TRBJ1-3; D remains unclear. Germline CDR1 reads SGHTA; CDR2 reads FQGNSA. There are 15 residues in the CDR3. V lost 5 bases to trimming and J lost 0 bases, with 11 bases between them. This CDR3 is CASSTWALSGNTIYF. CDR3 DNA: TGTGCCAGCAGCACATGGGCTCTCTCTGGAAACACCATATATTTT.

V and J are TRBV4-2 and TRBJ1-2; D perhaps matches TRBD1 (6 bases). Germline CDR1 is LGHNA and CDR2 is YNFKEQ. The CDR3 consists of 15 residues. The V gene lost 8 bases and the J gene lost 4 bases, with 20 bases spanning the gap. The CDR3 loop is CASAYTGGLGYGYTF. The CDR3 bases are TGTGCCAGCGCATACACTGGGGGCCTTGGCTATGGCTACACCTTC.

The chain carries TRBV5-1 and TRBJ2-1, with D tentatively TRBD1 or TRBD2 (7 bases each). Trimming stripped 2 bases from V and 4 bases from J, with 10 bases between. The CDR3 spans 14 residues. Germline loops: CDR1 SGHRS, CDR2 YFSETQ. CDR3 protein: CASSFRGGYNEQFF. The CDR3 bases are TGCGCCAGCAGCTTCAGGGGGGGTTACAATGAGCAGTTCTTC. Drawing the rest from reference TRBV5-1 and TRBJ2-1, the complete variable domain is KAGVTQTPRYLIKTRGQQVTLSCSPISGHRSVSWYQQTPGQGLQFLFEYFSETQRNKGNFPGRFSGRQFSNSRSEMNVSTLELGDSALYLCASSFRGGYNEQFFGPGTRLTVL.